This TCR beta chain was sequenced in a study of T cells in Graves' hyperthyroidism and ophthalmopathy. Study observations and caveats: Blood also held most thyroid clonotypes expanded beyond 0.001.

RNA transcripts were the template for amplifying TCR beta CDR3 regions. An initial round of RT-PCR targeting the TCR CDR3 relied on the HTBI primer set. TCRdb re-analysed the multiplex PCR reads in MiXCR, keeping a single row per CDR3 protein. The sample holds about 560,000 distinct CDR3 sequences, about 45% seen once. Per germline, CDR1 ENHRY and CDR2 SYGVKD. After removal of 3 bases from V and 2 bases from J, the junction contained 10 bases not matched to a gene. This CDR3 has 18 amino acids. Points on this clonotype: Its antigen is not identified.

It was considered stable Graves' hyperthyroidism when ophthalmopathy did not progress within 18 months. Newly diagnosed patients aged 18 to 65 had hyperthyroidism of under 2 months' duration. Sample: peripheral blood or thyroid tissue (not recorded which). The chain employs TRBV10-3 and TRBJ1-5, with 10 nucleotides matching TRBD1. The source is a woman aged 18-29 years with Graves' hyperthyroidism. The CDR3 loop is CAISDPRDRGLGNQPQHF. Written as DNA, the CDR3 is TGTGCCATCAGTGACCCTCGCGACAGGGGGCTAGGCAATCAGCCCCAGCATTTT.